This entry lists 26 T cell receptor beta chains sequenced from one sample in a study of blood T cell repertoires in COVID-19. Profiled with immunoSEQ multiplex PCR; TCRdb holds only in-frame clones, not every one. The sample includes fewer than 100,000 clones, around 85% seen only once; the top ten take approximately 15%. Sample: peripheral blood. All receptors derive from an elderly man in a cohort sampled during active COVID-19.

J is TRBJ1-2 and V is TRBV7-2, with a possible D match to TRBD1 (5 bases). The germline gives CDR1 SGHTA, CDR2 FQGNSA. V lost 5 bases and J lost 4, with 17 bases in between. The CDR3 has 15 amino acids. CDR3 sequence: CASSPQEGLGYGYTF. In nucleotides, the CDR3 is TGTGCCAGCAGCCCACAGGAAGGGCTTGGCTATGGCTACACCTTC.

V gene TRBV6-5 combines with J gene TRBJ2-7; 10 nucleotides agree with TRBD2. From germline, CDR1 is MNHEY and CDR2 SVGAGI. The ends lost 6 bases at V and 0 bases at J; junction bases unmatched: 5. The CDR3 extends over 15 amino acids. Here the CDR3 reads CASSQLAGSSYEQYF. CDR3 nucleotides: TGTGCCAGCAGCCAACTAGCGGGGAGCTCCTACGAGCAGTACTTC.

This clone showed up just a few times. V and J are TRBV5-4 and TRBJ1-6, with a possible D match to TRBD1 (6 bases). The CDR3 contains 15 residues. The V gene's germline CDR1 is SGHNT and CDR2 YYREEE (reference sequence). Trimming shortened V by 3 bases and J by 9 bases, and 16 bases separated the two germline ends. The CDR3: CASSSTGNRGSPLHF. The DNA of the CDR3 is TGTGCCAGCAGCTCCACAGGGAATCGGGGTTCACCCCTCCACTTT.

This rearrangement joins TRBV6-5 to TRBJ1-4, with 7 positions matching TRBD1. CDR1 is MNHEY, CDR2 SVGAGI, per germline. V lost 6 bases, J lost 7 bases, and 8 bases stayed unmatched. The CDR3 loop spans 14 amino acids. The CDR3 sequence is CASRGDSYSEKLFF. Here the CDR3 DNA reads TGTGCCAGCAGAGGGGACAGTTATAGTGAAAAACTGTTTTTT.

This chain's CDR3 is CASSWGGANSGNTIYF. DNA for the CDR3: TGTGCCAGCAGCTGGGGGGGGGCGAACTCTGGAAACACCATATATTTT. The genes are TRBV11-2 and TRBJ1-3; tentatively, D is TRBD1 (6 bases). Trimming left V 4 bases short and J 0 bases short, with 13 bases between. CDR1 is SGHAT, CDR2 FQNNGV, per germline. This CDR3 is built from 16 residues. Complete variable domain (other parts from reference TRBV11-2 and TRBJ1-3): EAGVAQSPRYKIIEKRQSVAFWCNPISGHATLYWYQQILGQGPKLLIQFQNNGVVDDSQLPKDRFSAERLKGVDSTLKIQPAKLEDSAVYLCASSWGGANSGNTIYFGEGSWLTVV.

The chain combines TRBV3-1 (or the pseudogene TRBV3-2) with TRBJ1-1; 7 bases are shared with TRBD1. Germline CDR1 and CDR2: LGHDT and YNNKEL (reference sequence). This CDR3 has 12 residues. The trim removed 4 bases at V and 8 bases at J, leaving 4 bases unmatched. The CDR3 reads CASSRGTAEAFF. The CDR3 coding sequence is TGTGCCAGCAGCCGGGGGACAGCCGAAGCTTTCTTT.

This chain connects TRBV6-6 to TRBJ1-5; 8 nucleotides match TRBD1. Per the germline V gene, CDR1 is MNHNY and CDR2 is SVGAGI (reference sequence). The CDR3 length is 14 residues. Germline trimming cut 5 bases from V and 3 bases from J; bases unmatched to any gene: 3. Here the CDR3 reads CASSRTGTNQPQHF. Written as DNA, the CDR3 is TGTGCCAGCAGTAGGACAGGGACCAATCAGCCCCAGCATTTT.

This clone was found a few times. The chain uses TRBV5-5 and TRBJ2-7, with 9 bases fitting TRBD1. Germline loops: CDR1 SGHKS, CDR2 YYEKEE (reference sequence). After removal of 1 base from V and 3 bases from J, the junction contained 8 bases not matched to a gene. CDR3 length: 16 amino acids. The CDR3 DNA is TGTGCCAGCAGCTTGCGAGGGGGGACAGGGTTCTACGAGCAGTACTTC. Its translation: CASSLRGGTGFYEQYF. Filled out from reference TRBV5-5 and TRBJ2-7, the complete variable domain reads DAGVTQSPTHLIKTRGQQVTLRCSPISGHKSVSWYQQVLGQGPQFIFQYYEKEERGRGNFPDRFSARQFPNYSSELNVNALLLGDSALYLCASSLRGGTGFYEQYFGPGTRLTVT.

This clone was picked up a small number of times. The chain carries TRBV6-7 and TRBJ1-4; maybe TRBD1 (5 bases). TRBV6-7 is assigned to the ORF class and has an uncertain function. The germline V and J ends were trimmed by 8 bases and 0 bases, with 22 bases remaining between them. The CDR3 length is 18 residues. CDR3 in DNA: TGTGCCAGCTTACTGGGGAAACGACAGATTGCAACTAATGAAAAACTGTTTTTT. Translating it yields CASLLGKRQIATNEKLFF.

The DNA of the CDR3 is TGTGCCAGCAGCACGACAGGGGGCTCGAGGGAGCAGTACTTC. Its protein product is CASSTTGGSREQYF. The J gene is TRBJ2-7, the V gene TRBV6-2 or TRBV6-3; 10 bases fit TRBD1. CDR3 length: 14 amino acids. From germline, CDR1 is MNHEY and CDR2 SVGEGT. Trimming removed 6 bases from V and 7 bases from J; junction bases left unmatched: 9.

This clone showed up just a few times. The genes are TRBV12-3 or TRBV12-4 and TRBJ1-6; D remains ambiguous. The CDR3 extends over 13 amino acids. Trimming removed 5 bases at V and 7 bases at J, with 9 bases between. The CDR3 DNA follows: TGTGCCAGCAGTCCTAGGTCCAATTCACCCCTCCACTTT. Protein sequence: CASSPRSNSPLHF.

The chain employs TRBV5-5 and TRBJ1-2; 8 nucleotides agree with TRBD1. V gave up 1 base and J gave up 4 bases; unmatched junction bases: 9. Germline loops: CDR1 SGHKS, CDR2 YYEKEE (reference sequence). The CDR3 contains 16 residues. Written as DNA, the CDR3 is TGTGCCAGCAGCTTGACTTTTGGACAGGGAGGCTATGGCTACACCTTC. Translated, it gives CASSLTFGQGGYGYTF.

The chain has TRBV3-1 (or the pseudogene TRBV3-2) and TRBJ1-4; D unclear. Trimming removed 4 bases from V and 0 bases from J, with 6 bases in between. Per germline, CDR1 LGHDT and CDR2 YNNKEL (reference sequence). This CDR3 has 14 residues. This chain's CDR3 is CASSLQSTNEKLFF. In nucleotides, the CDR3 is TGTGCCAGCAGCCTACAGTCAACTAATGAAAAACTGTTTTTT.

V gene TRBV2 combines with J gene TRBJ2-3; 7 positions agree with TRBD2. The V segment lost 2 bases and the J segment 4 bases; nucleotides outside the gene matches: 6. This CDR3 spans 15 amino acids. Germline-derived CDR1 and CDR2 are SNHLY and FYNNEI. CDR3 residues: CASSESGLVADTQYF. The CDR3 DNA follows: TGTGCCAGCAGTGAATCCGGACTAGTGGCAGATACGCAGTATTTT.

This rearrangement joins TRBV19 to TRBJ1-4; unclear D gene. The germline gives CDR1 LNHDA, CDR2 SQIVND (reference sequence). Deletions cut 5 bases from V and 0 bases from J, with 13 bases between. This CDR3 contains 16 residues. CDR3: CASSAPGLTTNEKLFF. The CDR3 bases are TGTGCCAGTAGTGCCCCTGGACTTACAACTAATGAAAAACTGTTTTTT.

The V and J genes are TRBV2 and TRBJ2-1; weak D call: TRBD1 (6 bases). V gave up 6 bases and J gave up 7 bases, with 13 bases separating them. The CDR3 is 13 amino acids. The germline gives CDR1 SNHLY, CDR2 FYNNEI. The CDR3 here is CASSETGYNEQFF. CDR3 sequence (DNA): TGTGCCAGCAGCGAAACAGGGTATAATGAGCAGTTCTTC.

The chain has TRBV11-2 and TRBJ2-7; perhaps TRBD2 as D (7 bases). Looked up from germline, CDR1 is SGHAT and CDR2 is FQNNGV. The V and J ends lost 5 bases and 12 bases respectively, with 17 bases between them. The CDR3 sequence is 12 residues long. The CDR3 protein is CASSAQGGAGYV. CDR3 DNA: TGTGCCAGCAGCGCGCAAGGGGGGGCGGGGTACGTC.

The chain uses TRBV5-1 and TRBJ1-2; 8 positions agree with TRBD1. V shed 3 bases and J 6 bases; nucleotides not matched to a gene: 7. This CDR3 comprises 14 residues. Germline-derived CDR1 and CDR2 are SGHRS and YFSETQ. The CDR3 DNA is TGCGCCAGCAGCTCAACAGGGGGTAGTAATGGCTACACCTTC. Protein sequence: CASSSTGGSNGYTF. The full variable domain, rest sourced from reference TRBV5-1 and TRBJ1-2, is KAGVTQTPRYLIKTRGQQVTLSCSPISGHRSVSWYQQTPGQGLQFLFEYFSETQRNKGNFPGRFSGRQFSNSRSEMNVSTLELGDSALYLCASSSTGGSNGYTFGSGTRLTVV.

The table lists this clone with a few counts. CDR3: CASSFRGEETQYF. The CDR3 DNA follows: TGTGCCAGCAGTTTTCGGGGGGAAGAGACCCAGTACTTC. This chain connects TRBV12-3 or TRBV12-4 to TRBJ2-5; 7 bases align to TRBD2. The CDR3 is 13 residues long. J lost 3 bases, V lost 3 bases, and 1 base had no gene match.

V is TRBV7-2 and J is TRBJ1-6; 7 bases agree with TRBD1. Germline V lookup: CDR1 SGHTA, CDR2 FQGNSA. V lost 5 bases and J lost 5; bases outside the gene matches: 6. This CDR3 is built from 15 residues. CDR3 DNA: TGTGCCAGCAGCCCCGAGGGACAGAATAATTCACCCCTCCACTTT. It translates to CASSPEGQNNSPLHF.

This chain connects TRBV11-3 to TRBJ1-6; D unclear. CDR1 SGHNT and CDR2 YENEEA come from the germline V gene. This CDR3 has 13 residues. Trimming cost V 5 bases and J 7 bases, with 9 bases left between them. CDR3: CASSPRSNSPLHF. The CDR3 region has the DNA TGTGCCAGCAGCCCTAGGTCCAATTCACCCCTCCACTTT. The entire variable domain, with the rest obtained from reference TRBV11-3 and TRBJ1-6, is as follows: EAGVVQSPRYKIIEKKQPVAFWCNPISGHNTLYWYLQNLGQGPELLIRYENEEAVDDSQLPKDRFSAERLKGVDSTLKIQPAELGDSAVYLCASSPRSNSPLHFGNGTRLTVT.

This chain's CDR3 is CASSHRQASDTQYF. DNA of the CDR3: TGTGCCAGCAGCCACCGACAGGCATCAGATACGCAGTATTTT. This chain connects TRBV3-1 (or the pseudogene TRBV3-2) to TRBJ2-3, with D possibly matching TRBD1 (6 bases). Germline V gives CDR1 LGHDT, CDR2 YNNKEL (reference sequence). V was trimmed by 3 bases and J by 4 bases, leaving 11 bases between them. The CDR3 length is 14 residues.

The chain links TRBV15 to TRBJ1-2; D not certain. Germline V CDR1 and CDR2: LNHNV, YYDKDF (reference sequence). The CDR3 runs to 14 residues. The V and J ends lost 0 bases and 4 bases respectively, with 9 bases between them. The CDR3 protein is CATSREGNSYGYTF. CDR3 bases: TGTGCCACCAGCAGAGAGGGTAACAGCTATGGCTACACCTTC.

The gene calls are TRBV10-3 and TRBJ2-1, with TRBD2 matching 12 bases. CDR3 length: 16 residues. CDR1 and CDR2 from the germline V gene are ENHRY and SYGVKD. With 1 base clipped from V and 9 bases from J, the junction kept 7 bases outside the gene matches. The CDR3 loop reads CAISEWASGGAGEQFF. As DNA, the CDR3 is TGTGCCATCAGTGAGTGGGCTAGCGGGGGGGCCGGTGAGCAGTTCTTC.

This clone was seen a single time. This chain uses TRBV7-2 with TRBJ2-2; 7 positions match TRBD2. Germline V gene sequence: CDR1 SGHTA, CDR2 FQGNSA. The CDR3 contains 15 residues. V gave up 0 bases and J gave up 7 bases; unmatched junction bases: 5. The DNA for the CDR3 is TGTGCCAGCAGCTTAGCGGGGGGGATCGGCGGGGAGCTGTTTTTT. This encodes CASSLAGGIGGELFF. Variable domain in full (rest from reference TRBV7-2 and TRBJ2-2): GAGVSQSPSNKVTEKGKDVELRCDPISGHTALYWYRQSLGQGLEFLIYFQGNSAPDKSGLPSDRFSAERTGGSVSTLTIQRTQQEDSAVYLCASSLAGGIGGELFFGEGSRLTVL.

The chain uses TRBV5-6 and TRBJ1-2; the match to TRBD1 covers 7 bases. Germline V gives CDR1 SGHDT, CDR2 YYEEEE. The CDR3 loop spans 14 amino acids. The V and J ends lost 1 base and 7 bases, in that order; junction bases with no gene match: 7. In DNA, the CDR3 is TGTGCCAGCAGCTTGTCGGACAGGAAAGTTGGCTACACCTTC. Protein: CASSLSDRKVGYTF.